This T cell receptor beta chain emerged from a study of cytomegalovirus exposure and HLA in healthy donors. Study-wide context: Approximately 190 million T cells yielded 90 million to 130 million unique TCR beta sequences in earlier analysis.

These donors, healthy bone marrow donors, were studied. A multiplex PCR was run with 60 Vbeta primers and 13 Jbeta primers. The data were produced by immunoSEQ multiplex PCR, yet TCRdb's version contains in-frame clones alone and is incomplete. The table has 95,000 to 150,000 clones, roughly 80% seen once. The CDR3 is made up of 16 amino acids. CDR1 LNHDA and CDR2 SQIVND come from the germline V gene (reference sequence). The junction had 5 bases not matched to a gene; V was cut back by 3 bases and J by 2 bases. Study-level findings and limits: Earlier analysis looked at TCR beta V segments, and most were productive about 90% or about 30% of the time. Near-uniform donor sequencing depth was presumed by presence/absence analyses.

For this clone: The antigen is unknown.

This chain joins TRBV19 and TRBJ2-2; 8 bases are a match to TRBD1. Sequencing was performed on PBMCs. The sequence was obtained from a man under 40 in good health and CMV-seronegative. For the CDR3, the DNA is TGTGCCAGTAGTATGGGACAGGCGCTCAACACCGGGGAGCTGTTTTTT. Translation: CASSMGQALNTGELFF.